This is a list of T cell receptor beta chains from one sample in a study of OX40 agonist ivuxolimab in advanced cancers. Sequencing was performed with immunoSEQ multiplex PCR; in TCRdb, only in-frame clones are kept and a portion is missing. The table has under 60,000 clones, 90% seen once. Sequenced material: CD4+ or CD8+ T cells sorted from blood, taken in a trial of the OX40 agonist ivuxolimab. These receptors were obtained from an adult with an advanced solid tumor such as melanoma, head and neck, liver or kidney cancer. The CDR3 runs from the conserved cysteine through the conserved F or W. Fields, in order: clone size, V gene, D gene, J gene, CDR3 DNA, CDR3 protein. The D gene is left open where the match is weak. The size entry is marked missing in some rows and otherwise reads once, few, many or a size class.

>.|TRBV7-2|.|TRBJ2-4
TGTGCCAGCAGCTTATTTGGGGGGAAAAACATTCAGTACTTC
CASSLFGGKNIQYF
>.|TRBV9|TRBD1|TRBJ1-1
TGTGCCAGCGACGACACAGGGGGCGGAACTGAAGCTTTCTTT
CASDDTGGGTEAFF
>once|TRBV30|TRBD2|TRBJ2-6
TGTGCCTGGAGTGTAGATCGTACTAGCGGGGGGACTGGGGCCAACGTCCTGACTTTC
CAWSVDRTSGGTGANVLTF
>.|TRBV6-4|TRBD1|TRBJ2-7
TGTGCCAGCAGCCACAGGGGGCCGCGGGGCGAGCAGTACTTC
CASSHRGPRGEQYF
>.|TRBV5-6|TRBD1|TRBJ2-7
TGTGCCAGCAGCTTGGCCCCTCGGACAGGGGGGCAATGGTACGAGCAGTACTTC
CASSLAPRTGGQWYEQYF
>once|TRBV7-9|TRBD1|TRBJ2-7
TGTGCCAGCAGCCCCCGGGACAGGGAAGGGTACGAGCAGTACTTC
CASSPRDREGYEQYF
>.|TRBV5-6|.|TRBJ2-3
TGTGCCAGCAGCTCCGGGGGTTTATCCATAGATACGCAGTATTTT
CASSSGGLSIDTQYF
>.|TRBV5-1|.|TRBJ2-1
TGCGCCAGCAGCCTGACGGATAATGAGCAGTTCTTC
CASSLTDNEQFF
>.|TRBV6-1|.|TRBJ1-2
TGTGCCAGCAGTTGGGACCGCTCCCCCTATGGCTACACCTTC
CASSWDRSPYGYTF
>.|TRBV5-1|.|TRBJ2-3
TGCGCCAGCAGGGTTCAACGGGGGAGCACAGATACGCAGTATTTT
CASRVQRGSTDTQYF
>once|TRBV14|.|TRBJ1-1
TGTGCCAGCAGCTCCCCGGGGCCGGGTCAAGCTTTCTTT
CASSSPGPGQAFF
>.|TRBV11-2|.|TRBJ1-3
TGTGCCAGCAGCTCGGGACATTCGAACACCATATATTTT
CASSSGHSNTIYF
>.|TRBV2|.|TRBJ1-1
TGTGCCAGCAGTGACGAGACTGAAGCTTTCTTT
CASSDETEAFF
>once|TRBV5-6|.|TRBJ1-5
TGTGCCAGCAGCTTGGGCCTCACTAAAAATCAGCCCCAGCATTTT
CASSLGLTKNQPQHF
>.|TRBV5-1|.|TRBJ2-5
TGCGCCAGCAGCTTGATGGAGACCCAGTACTTC
CASSLMETQYF
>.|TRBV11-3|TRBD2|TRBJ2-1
TGTGCCAGCAGTCGCACCTTAGCGGGAGGCGGCTACAATGAGCAGTTCTTC
CASSRTLAGGGYNEQFF
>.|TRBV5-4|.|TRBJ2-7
TGTGCCAGCAGCCCACGGGAGACTCGCTTTTCCGAGCAGTACTTC
CASSPRETRFSEQYF
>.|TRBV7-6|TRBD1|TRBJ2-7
TGTGCCAGCAGCCTAGTGGGACAGGGGTCGGGCGAGCAGTACTTC
CASSLVGQGSGEQYF
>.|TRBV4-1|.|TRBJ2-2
TGCGCCAGCAGCGTAAGCGGGCAGGGGAACACCGGGGAGCTGTTTTTT
CASSVSGQGNTGELFF
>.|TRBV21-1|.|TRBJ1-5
TGTGCCAGCAGCAACGGGACAGGGGGGGACTATAGCAATCAGCCCCAGCATTTT
CASSNGTGGDYSNQPQHF
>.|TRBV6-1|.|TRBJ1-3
TGTGCCAGCACTGACCCCGGTAGAAACACCATATATTTT
CASTDPGRNTIYF
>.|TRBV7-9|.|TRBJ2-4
TGTGCCAGCAGCTTAGACCCGGCGGGAAGGGCCAAAAACATTCAGTACTTC
CASSLDPAGRAKNIQYF
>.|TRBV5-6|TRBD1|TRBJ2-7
TGTGCCAGCAGCTTGGCGACAGGGGGCTCCTACGAGCAGTACTTC
CASSLATGGSYEQYF
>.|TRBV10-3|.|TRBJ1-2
TGTGCCATCAGAGAAGTAGCTAACTATGGCTACACCTTC
CAIREVANYGYTF
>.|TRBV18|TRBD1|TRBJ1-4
TGTGCCAGCTCACCCTCGACAGGGATTACAACTAATGAAAAACTGTTTTTT
CASSPSTGITTNEKLFF
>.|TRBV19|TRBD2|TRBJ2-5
TGTGCCAGTAGTATAACTAGCGGGAAGGAGACCCAGTACTTC
CASSITSGKETQYF
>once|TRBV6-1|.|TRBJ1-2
TGTGCCAGCTGGGGGGGGGTTAGTTATAATGGCTACACCTTC
CASWGGVSYNGYTF
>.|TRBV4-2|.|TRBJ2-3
TGTGCCAGCAGCATCGAGCCCCGGGGTAGCACAGATACGCAGTATTTT
CASSIEPRGSTDTQYF
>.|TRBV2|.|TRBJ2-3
TGTGCCAGCGGAAGGAGGACTAGCACAGATACGCAGTATTTT
CASGRRTSTDTQYF
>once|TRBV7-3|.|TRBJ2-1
TGTGCCAGCAGCACAGGACCGAGCTCCTACAATGAGCAGTTCTTC
CASSTGPSSYNEQFF
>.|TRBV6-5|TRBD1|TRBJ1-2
TGTGCCAGCAGTGACAGGGGGCTAGGCTATGGCTACACCTTC
CASSDRGLGYGYTF
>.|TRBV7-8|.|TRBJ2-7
TGTGCCAGCAGCTTATCTAGCACCTACGAGCAGTACTTC
CASSLSSTYEQYF
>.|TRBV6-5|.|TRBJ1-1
TGTGCCAGCAGTGCCGGGGGGGGCCCCACTGAAGCTTTCTTT
CASSAGGGPTEAFF
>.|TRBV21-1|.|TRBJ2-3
TGTGCCAGCATCGGTGAGCGGGAGGGAAGCACAGATACGCAGTATTTT
CASIGEREGSTDTQYF
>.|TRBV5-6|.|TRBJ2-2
TGTGCCAGCACCGTCGAGGGCCCCGGGGAGCTGTTTTTT
CASTVEGPGELFF
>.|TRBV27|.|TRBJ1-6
TGTGCCCGTCCCTCGGGTTCGTATAATTCACCCCTCCACTTT
CARPSGSYNSPLHF
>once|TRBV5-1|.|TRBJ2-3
TGCGCCAGCAGCTTGAACAGGGTACCAGATACGCAGTATTTT
CASSLNRVPDTQYF
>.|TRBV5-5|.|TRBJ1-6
TGTGCCAGCAGATTTTACAGGGTGGTGAGGTCACCCCTCCACTTT
CASRFYRVVRSPLHF
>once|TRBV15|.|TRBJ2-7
TGTGCCACCAGCAGAGATCGACTGGTATCCTACGAGCAGTACTTC
CATSRDRLVSYEQYF
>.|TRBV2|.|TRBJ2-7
TGTGCCAGCAAATCCGAGGGCGAGCAGTACTTC
CASKSEGEQYF